This entry lists 15 T cell receptor beta chains sequenced from one sample in a study of regulatory T cells in long-lasting Graves disease (dated by TCRdb to about 2021). Library preparation was by multiplex PCR. Sequenced on an Illumina HiSeq 4000. CDR3 regions were amplified by Arm-PCR with iRepertoire HTBI primers to construct TCR beta libraries. TCRdb handled the public reads itself, with Q25 trimming in fastp and clone calling in MiXCR, and kept productive beta chains. Identical CDR3 proteins give one entry, which carries the most common genes and DNA. The sample table shows about 340,000 distinct CDR3 sequences, and roughly 21% are seen once. Of the sample, 29% falls within the top ten clones. Taken with the paper, the label for time point translates to: persistent/refractory GD, antithyroid drugs over 5 years with positive TRAb. For both TCR sequencing and RNA sequencing, RNA was extracted from PBMCs in TRIzol.

The source material was peripheral blood mononuclear cells (PBMCs), sampled when the disease was refractory, from a patient treated with antithyroid drugs. These receptors came from a female donor with Graves disease.

The V gene is TRBV5-1, the J gene TRBJ1-1; TRBD1 might be the D (6 bases). The CDR3 is 16 amino acids. Trimming removed 3 bases from V and 4 bases from J, with 19 bases in between. Germline loops: CDR1 SGHRS, CDR2 YFSETQ. CDR3 loop: CASSSGDIKDVTEAFF. The CDR3 DNA is TGCGCCAGCAGCTCGGGGGACATTAAGGATGTCACTGAAGCTTTCTTT.

This clonotype was observed a few times. The chain is built from TRBV3-1 and TRBJ1-2, with D hard to call. This CDR3 is built from 14 residues. Germline loops: CDR1 LGHDT, CDR2 YNNKEL (reference sequence). Trimming took off 4 bases at V and 6 bases at J, with 15 bases between the two ends. The CDR3, as DNA: TGTGCCAGCAGCCCGGGTCAGACCCGACATGGCTACACCTTC. As protein: CASSPGQTRHGYTF.

The genes are TRBV7-2 and TRBJ2-7; D gene unclear. Germline V gene sequence: CDR1 SGHTA, CDR2 FQGNSA. The CDR3 covers 12 residues. V lost 1 base and J 9 bases, leaving 10 bases between the germline ends. The DNA for the CDR3 is TGTGCCAGCAGCTTAGACAGAGGCGGGCAGTACTTC. Its protein is CASSLDRGGQYF.

This clonotype showed up many times. The chain is built from TRBV9 and TRBJ1-1, with a possible D match to TRBD1 (6 bases). Germline lookup yields CDR1 SGDLS and CDR2 YYNGEE. This CDR3 region has 19 residues. Trimming removed 0 bases at V and 4 bases at J, with 25 bases between. The CDR3 bases are TGTGCCAGCAGCGTAGATCCCCAGGGGCCTGTCTTCCGGGGCACTGAAGCTTTCTTT. Translation: CASSVDPQGPVFRGTEAFF. Based on the CDR3 plus reference TRBV9 and TRBJ1-1, the full variable domain is DSGVTQTPKHLITATGQRVTLRCSPRSGDLSVYWYQQSLDQGLQFLIQYYNGEERAKGNILERFSAQQFPDLHSELNLSSLELGDSALYFCASSVDPQGPVFRGTEAFFGQGTRLTVV.

The V call is TRBV13, the J call TRBJ2-7; tentatively, D is TRBD1 (6 bases). This CDR3 is built from 14 residues. Trimming pared 5 bases from V and 4 bases from J, leaving 15 bases between. In germline, CDR1 is PRHDT, CDR2 FYEKMQ (reference sequence). In DNA, the CDR3 is TGTGCCAGCAGCCTCCCGACGGACAGTTACGAGCAGTACTTC. It is translated as CASSLPTDSYEQYF.

Here the CDR3 reads CASSWGLGNTEAFF. DNA of the CDR3: TGCGCCAGCAGCTGGGGACTTGGGAACACTGAAGCTTTCTTT. The rearrangement uses TRBV4-1 and TRBJ1-1; D possibly corresponds to TRBD1 (5 bases). Germline CDR1 MGHRA, CDR2 YSYEKL. This CDR3 region has 14 residues. The ends were cut back, 5 bases at V and 1 base at J, with 11 bases in the middle.

Worth noting for this clonotype: This may come from a read error, since a much larger clone is one base off. The chain uses TRBV20-1 and TRBJ1-5; D is unresolved. This CDR3 is built from 16 residues. Per germline, CDR1 DFQATT and CDR2 SNEGSKA (reference sequence). As DNA, the CDR3 is TGCAGTGCTTCCCATTCTATCGACTGGGTCAATCAGCTCCAGCATTTT. It yields the protein CSASHSIDWVNQLQHF.

Regarding this clonotype: This may stem from a read error, because a much larger clone lies one nucleotide away. This chain joins TRBV18 and TRBJ1-1, with 8 positions matching TRBD1. Germline values: CDR1 KGHSH, CDR2 LQKENI. V dropped 0 bases and J dropped 1; count of bases not matched to a gene: 7. This CDR3 is built from 17 residues. CDR3 in amino acids: CASSPPRQGKTNTEAFF. CDR3 DNA sequence: TGTGCCAGCTCACCACCTAGACAGGGGAAGACGAACACTGAAGCTTTCTTT.

J is TRBJ2-1 and V is TRBV2; 8 bases match TRBD1. The CDR3 contains 14 residues. The V gene end was trimmed by 6 bases and the J gene end by 6 bases; junction bases not matched to a gene: 7. Germline CDR1 and CDR2: SNHLY and FYNNEI. This CDR3 is CASSLIDRGNEQFF. The CDR3, as DNA: TGTGCCAGCAGCCTGATCGACAGGGGCAATGAGCAGTTCTTC.

This clonotype was seen many times. V usage is TRBV10-3 and J usage is TRBJ1-1, with 8 nucleotides matching TRBD1. Germline V gene data show CDR1 as ENHRY and CDR2 as SYGVKD. With 3 bases clipped from V and 4 bases from J, the junction kept 7 bases outside the gene matches. There are 15 residues in the CDR3. Here the CDR3 DNA reads TGTGCCATCAGTGACCCGGACAGGGATAGCACTGAAGCTTTCTTT. The encoded protein is CAISDPDRDSTEAFF.

This clonotype was counted many times. This chain joins TRBV7-6 and TRBJ1-3; D is possibly TRBD1 (6 bases). With 1 base removed from V and 0 bases from J, the gap between germline ends came to 13 bases. CDR1 and CDR2 (germline): SGHVS, FNYEAQ. The CDR3 totals 17 residues. CDR3 sequence reads: CASSLVGGRNSGNTIYF. CDR3 sequence (DNA): TGTGCCAGCAGCTTAGTAGGGGGACGGAACTCTGGAAACACCATATATTTT.

Ten or more counts support this clonotype. V and J are TRBV27 and TRBJ2-5, with D unclear. Germline V gives CDR1 MNHEY, CDR2 SMNVEV (reference sequence). Trimming cost V 5 bases and J 4 bases, with 11 bases left between them. This CDR3 has 13 amino acids. The CDR3 spells CASSPAETETQYF. The CDR3 DNA is TGTGCCAGCAGTCCCGCCGAAACAGAGACCCAGTACTTC.

This clonotype was detected only a few times. The genes are TRBV3-1 and TRBJ1-6, with D tentatively TRBD1 (5 bases). The germline CDR1 and CDR2 sequences are LGHDT and YNNKEL (reference sequence). Between the trimmed V and J ends, which lost 3 bases and 5 bases, there was a span of 11 bases. The CDR3 loop spans 15 amino acids. The CDR3 sequence is CASSQLGTDNSPLHF. The CDR3 DNA reads TGTGCCAGCAGCCAGTTGGGGACCGATAATTCACCCCTCCACTTT.

This clonotype came up many times. This sequence joins TRBV19 and TRBJ1-2, with a weak D call TRBD1 (6 bases). The CDR3 has 13 residues. The V gene lost 6 bases and the J gene lost 2 bases, with 10 bases spanning the gap. Germline V CDR1 and CDR2: LNHDA, SQIVND (reference sequence). The CDR3 DNA sequence: TGTGCCAGTAGGGACAGATTGAACTATGGCTACACCTTC. This gives the protein CASRDRLNYGYTF. Looking up the rest from reference TRBV19 and TRBJ1-2 gives the full variable domain: DGGITQSPKYLFRKEGQNVTLSCEQNLNHDAMYWYRQDPGQGLRLIYYSQIVNDFQKGDIAEGYSVSREKKESFPLTVTSAQKNPTAFYLCASRDRLNYGYTFGSGTRLTVV.

This clonotype was detected ten times or more. The rearrangement uses TRBV4-1 and TRBJ1-2, with D possibly matching TRBD1 (5 bases). The CDR3 consists of 15 residues. CDR1 and CDR2 from the germline V gene are MGHRA and YSYEKL. The ends were cut back, 0 bases at V and 9 bases at J, with 17 bases in the middle. The CDR3 coding sequence is TGCGCCAGCAGCCAAGATGGGCGGGGACCGACAAGCTACACCTTC. Protein sequence: CASSQDGRGPTSYTF.